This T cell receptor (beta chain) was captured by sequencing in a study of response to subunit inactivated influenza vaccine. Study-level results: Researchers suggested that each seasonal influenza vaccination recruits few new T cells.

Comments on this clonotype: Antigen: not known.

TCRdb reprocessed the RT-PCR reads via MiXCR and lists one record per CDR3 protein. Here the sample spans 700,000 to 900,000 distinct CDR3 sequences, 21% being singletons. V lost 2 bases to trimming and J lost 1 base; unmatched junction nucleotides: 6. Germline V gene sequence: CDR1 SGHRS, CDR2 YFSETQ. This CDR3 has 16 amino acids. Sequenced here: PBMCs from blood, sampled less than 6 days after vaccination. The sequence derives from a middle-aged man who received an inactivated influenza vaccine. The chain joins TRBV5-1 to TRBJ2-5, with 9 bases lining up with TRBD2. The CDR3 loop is CASSLRRGGLQETQYF. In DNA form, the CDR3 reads TGCGCCAGCAGCTTACGGCGGGGGGGCCTCCAAGAGACCCAGTACTTC.